This T cell receptor (beta chain) was retrieved from a study of blood T cell repertoires in COVID-19. Study background: Sources were T cells, B-cell-depleted T cells, or PBMCs; the material itself was cDNA or gDNA.

Per the germline V gene, CDR1 is SGHDN and CDR2 is FVKESK. CDR3 length: 14 amino acids. The J segment lost 7 bases and the V segment lost 1 base, leaving 4 bases of the junction unmatched. Methods used by the authors: From reference gene primer amplification, estimates of nucleated cell counts were derived. This table comes from immunoSEQ multiplex PCR, and its TCRdb copy is limited to in-frame clones, with some not included. V and J calls and clone size come straight from that table; D and trimming were deduced from the DNA. The sample has about 200,000 clones, about 84% seen once; the top ten hold 5% to 7%. Recruits, aged roughly 18 to 89 years, lived in under 25 US areas. Categorization into cohorts depended on clinical history that participants reported.

This receptor was obtained from a man aged 40-55 years with acute COVID-19. Sample: PBMCs or T cells enriched from blood (not recorded which). This chain links TRBV14 with TRBJ1-2; 9 bases map to TRBD1. The CDR3 DNA sequence: TGTGCCAGCAGCCAAGGTCTGGACAGGGGTGGCTACACCTTC. Translated, it gives CASSQGLDRGGYTF.